These 17 T cell receptor beta chains were sequenced from one sample in a study of cytomegalovirus exposure and HLA in healthy donors. Profiled with immunoSEQ multiplex PCR; TCRdb holds only in-frame clones, not every one. The table has fewer than 150,000 clones, roughly 86% seen once. The source material was PBMCs. The origin of the receptors is a man younger than 40 in good health and CMV-seronegative.

V and J are TRBV25-1 and TRBJ2-7, with TRBD2 matching 9 bases. Per germline, CDR1 MGHDK and CDR2 SYGVNS. V shed 0 bases and J 5 bases; nucleotides not matched to a gene: 2. This CDR3 has 14 residues. This chain's CDR3 is CASSEYSGGNEQYF. The CDR3 nucleotides are TGTGCCAGCAGTGAATATAGCGGGGGAAACGAGCAGTACTTC.

The rearrangement links TRBV7-2 to TRBJ2-2; 10 bases match TRBD2. Looked up from germline, CDR1 is SGHTA and CDR2 is FQGNSA. The junction had 0 bases not matched to a gene; V was cut back by 1 base and J by 4 bases. This CDR3 spans 15 amino acids. CDR3 sequence (DNA): TGTGCCAGCAGCTTAGGACTAGCGGGCACCGGGGAGCTGTTTTTT. Amino acids: CASSLGLAGTGELFF.

The chain couples TRBV5-6 to TRBJ1-2; TRBD1 matches at 7 bases. The CDR3 is 15 amino acids. The junction had 14 bases not matched to a gene; V was cut back by 7 bases and J by 5 bases. CDR1 SGHDT and CDR2 YYEEEE come from the germline V gene. CDR3 bases: TGTGCCAGCGGGCCCTACGGGACAGCCGCTTATGGCTACACCTTC. This sequence encodes CASGPYGTAAYGYTF.

This chain connects TRBV10-3 to TRBJ2-3; 7 bases match TRBD1. This CDR3 comprises 15 residues. The trim removed 7 bases at V and 1 base at J, leaving 8 bases unmatched. CDR1 and CDR2 (germline): ENHRY, SYGVKD. The CDR3 DNA reads as TGTGCCATCACCGCCGGACAGGACCGCACAGATACGCAGTATTTT. Protein product: CAITAGQDRTDTQYF.

V gene TRBV6-1 combines with J gene TRBJ1-5; 9 bases are a match to TRBD1. Trimming removed 6 bases from V and 4 bases from J; junction bases left unmatched: 7. The CDR3 totals 15 residues. Germline V gene sequence: CDR1 MNHNS, CDR2 SASEGT. The CDR3 region has the DNA TGTGCCAGCAGGGGGACAGGGAGGGGGAATCAGCCCCAGCATTTT. Protein: CASRGTGRGNQPQHF.

This clone is a singleton in its sample. The rearrangement uses TRBV12-5 and TRBJ1-1; TRBD1 is a possible D gene (6 bases). The CDR3 totals 16 residues. The germline V and J ends were trimmed by 4 bases and 3 bases, with 18 bases remaining between them. Looked up from germline, CDR1 is LGHNT and CDR2 is FRNRAP. As DNA, the CDR3 is TGTGCTAGTGGTTATCCACACGGTAAGGGGGACACTGAAGCTTTCTTT. This codes for CASGYPHGKGDTEAFF. Full variable domain (remainder filled in from reference TRBV12-5 and TRBJ1-1): DARVTQTPRHKVTEMGQEVTMRCQPILGHNTVFWYRQTMMQGLELLAYFRNRAPLDDSGMPKDRFSAEMPDATLATLKIQPSEPRDSAVYFCASGYPHGKGDTEAFFGQGTRLTVV.

This clone was seen only a few times. The genes are TRBV7-7 and TRBJ2-1; D perhaps matches TRBD1 (6 bases). The CDR3 contains 14 residues. Trimming pared 0 bases from V and 7 bases from J, leaving 10 bases between. Germline V gene lookup returns CDR1 SSHAT and CDR2 FNYEAQ (reference sequence). The CDR3: CASSLARGGNEQFF. CDR3 nucleotides: TGTGCCAGCAGCTTAGCCAGGGGCGGGAATGAGCAGTTCTTC.

About this clone itself: At one boundary the junction diverges from the germline segment, which might be a read error. The sample has other DNA sequences that encode this CDR3 too. The chain has TRBV6-5 and TRBJ2-1, with D possibly matching TRBD1 (6 bases). The CDR3 runs to 15 residues. The germline gives CDR1 MNHEY, CDR2 SVGAGI. CDR3 residues: CASSYLQGRGREQFF. In nucleotides, the CDR3 is TGTGCCAGTAGTTACTTACAGGGTCGGGGACGGGAGCAGTTCTTC.

This sequence joins TRBV18 and TRBJ2-7, with 9 positions matching TRBD1. The germline CDR1 and CDR2 sequences are KGHSH and LQKENI. This CDR3 region has 14 residues. With 0 bases clipped from V and 6 bases from J, the junction kept 3 bases outside the gene matches. The CDR3 here is CASSPPGQGGEQYF. Here the CDR3 DNA reads TGTGCCAGCTCACCACCGGGACAGGGCGGCGAGCAGTACTTC.

V gene TRBV23-1 combines with J gene TRBJ2-5, with D perhaps TRBD1 (6 bases). TRBV23-1 is known as an ORF, though its function is uncertain. This CDR3 spans 17 amino acids. V was cut by 3 bases and J by 3 bases, with 20 bases left in between. The CDR3 is CASSHDWWWYREETQYF. In DNA form, the CDR3 reads TGCGCCAGCAGTCATGATTGGTGGTGGTACAGGGAAGAGACCCAGTACTTC.

The chain links TRBV6-5 to TRBJ1-2, with 7 bases fitting TRBD1. After removal of 5 bases from V and 2 bases from J, the junction contained 8 bases not matched to a gene. CDR1 and CDR2 (germline): MNHEY, SVGAGI. The CDR3 extends over 15 amino acids. The CDR3 is CASSNWDSLNYGYTF. Here the CDR3 DNA reads TGTGCCAGCAGTAATTGGGACAGCTTAAACTATGGCTACACCTTC.

This chain joins TRBV21-1 and TRBJ2-7; TRBD2 is the table's D call, not checked against the DNA. TRBV21-1 corresponds to a pseudogene. The CDR3 sequence is 16 residues long. The CDR3 sequence: CASSNPLAGRIYEQYF. CDR3 nucleotide sequence: TGTGCCAGCAGCAATCCCCTAGCGGGAAGAATCTACGAGCAGTACTTC.

The rearrangement joins TRBV10-2 to TRBJ2-7; TRBD2 might be the D (6 bases). Germline CDR1 WSHSY, CDR2 SAAADI. There are 11 residues in the CDR3. The V gene lost 6 bases and the J gene lost 6 bases, with 9 bases spanning the gap. The CDR3 spells CASRGAGEQYF. The DNA of the CDR3 is TGCGCCAGCAGAGGAGCGGGCGAGCAGTACTTC.

The gene calls are TRBV2 and TRBJ1-2; no clear D gene. V was pared by 3 bases and J by 4 bases, with 9 bases between. The V gene's germline CDR1 is SNHLY and CDR2 FYNNEI. The CDR3 has 13 residues. CDR3 bases: TGTGCCAGCAGTGATGACATTGCCTATGGCTACACCTTC. It is translated as CASSDDIAYGYTF. Complete variable domain (other parts from reference TRBV2 and TRBJ1-2): EPEVTQTPSHQVTQMGQEVILRCVPISNHLYFYWYRQILGQKVEFLVSFYNNEISEKSEIFDDQFSVERPDGSNFTLKIRSTKLEDSAMYFCASSDDIAYGYTFGSGTRLTVV.

CDR3 bases: TGTGCCAGCAGCTTTGGGCGGGGCAGCTCCTACGAGCAGTACTTC. This codes for CASSFGRGSSYEQYF. This chain uses TRBV5-4 with TRBJ2-7; D is possibly TRBD2 (6 bases). The CDR3 is made up of 15 amino acids. Trimming removed 2 bases from V and 0 bases from J, with 12 bases in between. Germline CDR1 SGHNT, CDR2 YYREEE (reference sequence).

This chain uses TRBV10-1 with TRBJ2-7; 7 positions match TRBD1. This CDR3 comprises 18 residues. Germline trimming cut 2 bases from V and 0 bases from J; bases unmatched to any gene: 13. Germline V gene sequence: CDR1 WNHNN, CDR2 SYGVQD (reference sequence). The DNA of the CDR3 is TGCGCCAGCAGTGAGGGATTTAAGACAGGGAGAAGCTCCTACGAGCAGTACTTC. This sequence encodes CASSEGFKTGRSSYEQYF.

V gene TRBV2 combines with J gene TRBJ1-5; 7 positions match TRBD1. The ends lost 5 bases at V and 4 bases at J; junction bases unmatched: 5. Per germline, CDR1 SNHLY and CDR2 FYNNEI. The CDR3 consists of 14 residues. CDR3 in DNA: TGTGCCAGCAGTCTGGACAGGAGAAATCAGCCCCAGCATTTT. Protein product: CASSLDRRNQPQHF.